The clone carrying this TCR beta chain was observed a few times. The CDR3 spans 15 residues. The V segment lost 6 bases and the J segment 6 bases; nucleotides outside the gene matches: 12. Germline-derived CDR1 and CDR2 are DFQATT and SNEGSKA (reference sequence). All donors comprised healthy Caucasians. Template switching added a universal primer binding site, and final cDNA carried unique molecular identifiers. MiXCR, applied by TCRdb to the 5' RACE reads, yields one record per CDR3 protein. The repertoire has 420,000 or so distinct CDR3 sequences, less than 20% of them found once; the top ten carry around 12%. This specimen comes from a study of identical twins.

V usage is TRBV20-1 and J usage is TRBJ2-7; TRBD1 matches at 12 bases. The sample consisted of naive T cells sorted from blood. This TCR was recovered from a man aged 50 or older in good health. CDR3 residues: CSAPNPGTGGSEQYF. The DNA for the CDR3 is TGCAGTGCCCCTAATCCCGGGACAGGGGGCTCCGAGCAGTACTTC.